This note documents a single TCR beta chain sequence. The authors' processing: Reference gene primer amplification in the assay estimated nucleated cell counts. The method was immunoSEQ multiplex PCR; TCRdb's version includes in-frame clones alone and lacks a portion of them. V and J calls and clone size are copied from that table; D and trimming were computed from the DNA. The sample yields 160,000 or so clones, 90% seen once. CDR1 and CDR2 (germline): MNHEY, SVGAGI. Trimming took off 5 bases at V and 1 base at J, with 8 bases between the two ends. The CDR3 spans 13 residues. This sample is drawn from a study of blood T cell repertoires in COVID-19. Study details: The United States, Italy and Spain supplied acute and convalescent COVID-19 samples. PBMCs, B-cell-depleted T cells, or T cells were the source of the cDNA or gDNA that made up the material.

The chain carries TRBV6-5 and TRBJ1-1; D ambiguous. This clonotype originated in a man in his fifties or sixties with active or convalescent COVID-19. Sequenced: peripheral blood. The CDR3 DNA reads TGTGCCAGCAGTCCCAGGCCGAACACTGAAGCTTTCTTT. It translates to CASSPRPNTEAFF.